This T cell receptor (beta chain) was captured in a study of CD8 T cells in Susac syndrome. This clonotype was found once. It was with random hexamers that roughly 0.5 to 1 ug RNA was reverse transcribed. TCRdb reprocessed the immunoSEQ multiplex PCR reads via MiXCR and lists one record per CDR3 protein. The sample holds under 70,000 distinct CDR3 sequences; roughly 94% are singletons and the top ten take 0.75%. This clonotype was obtained from a human donor with Susac syndrome. Sequencing input: CD8+ T cells from PBMCs.

The CDR3 region has the DNA TGTGCCAGCAGTGAATTTGGGGGCCCTTATGGCTACACCTTC. Translated: CASSEFGGPYGYTF. The V call is TRBV2, the J call TRBJ1-2, with D possibly matching TRBD1 (6 bases). Trimming removed 2 bases from V and 5 bases from J, with 12 bases in between. The CDR3 spans 14 residues. CDR1 is SNHLY and CDR2 is FYNNEI in the germline V gene.